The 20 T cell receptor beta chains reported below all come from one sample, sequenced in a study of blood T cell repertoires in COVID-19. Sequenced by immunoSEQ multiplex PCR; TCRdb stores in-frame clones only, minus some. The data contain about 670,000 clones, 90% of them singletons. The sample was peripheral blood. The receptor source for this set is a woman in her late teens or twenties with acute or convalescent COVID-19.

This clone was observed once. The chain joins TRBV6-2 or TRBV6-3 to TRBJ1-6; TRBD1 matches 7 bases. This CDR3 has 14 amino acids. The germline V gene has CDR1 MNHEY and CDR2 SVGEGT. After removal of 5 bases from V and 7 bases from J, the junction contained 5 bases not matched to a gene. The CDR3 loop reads CASSLEGANSPLHF. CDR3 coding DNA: TGTGCCAGCAGTCTGGAGGGGGCGAATTCACCCCTCCACTTT.

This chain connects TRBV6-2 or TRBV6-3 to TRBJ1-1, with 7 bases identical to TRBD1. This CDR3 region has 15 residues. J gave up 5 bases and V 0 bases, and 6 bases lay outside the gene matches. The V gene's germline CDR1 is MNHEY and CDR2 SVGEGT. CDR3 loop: CASSYSTPTGTEAFF. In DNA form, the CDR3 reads TGTGCCAGCAGTTACTCCACACCGACAGGGACTGAAGCTTTCTTT.

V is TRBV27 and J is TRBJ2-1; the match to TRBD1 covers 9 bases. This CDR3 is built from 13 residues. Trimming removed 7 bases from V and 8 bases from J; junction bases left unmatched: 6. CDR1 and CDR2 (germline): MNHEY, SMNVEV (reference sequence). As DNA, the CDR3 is TGTGCCAGCACGGACAGGGGCAGCGATGAGCAGTTCTTC. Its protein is CASTDRGSDEQFF.

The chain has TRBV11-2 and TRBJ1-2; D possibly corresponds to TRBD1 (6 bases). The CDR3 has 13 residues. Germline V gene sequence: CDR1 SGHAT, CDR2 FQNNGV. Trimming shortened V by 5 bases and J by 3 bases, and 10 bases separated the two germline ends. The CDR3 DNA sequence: TGTGCCAGCAGCCCGTCAGGGGACTATGGCTACACCTTC. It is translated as CASSPSGDYGYTF.

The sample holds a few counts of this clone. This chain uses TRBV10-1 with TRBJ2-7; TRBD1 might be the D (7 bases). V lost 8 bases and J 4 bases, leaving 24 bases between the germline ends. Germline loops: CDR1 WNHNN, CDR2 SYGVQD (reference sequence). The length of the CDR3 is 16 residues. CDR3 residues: CASGKCSDREEYEQYF. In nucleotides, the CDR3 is TGCGCCAGCGGTAAATGTTCCGACAGGGAGGAATACGAGCAGTACTTC.

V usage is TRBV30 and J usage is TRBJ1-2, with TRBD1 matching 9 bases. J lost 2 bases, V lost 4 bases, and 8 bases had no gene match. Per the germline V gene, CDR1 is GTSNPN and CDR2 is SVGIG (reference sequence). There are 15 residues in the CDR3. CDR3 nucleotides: TGTGCCTGGATCTCCGGGACAGGGAAAAACTATGGCTACACCTTC. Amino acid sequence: CAWISGTGKNYGYTF.

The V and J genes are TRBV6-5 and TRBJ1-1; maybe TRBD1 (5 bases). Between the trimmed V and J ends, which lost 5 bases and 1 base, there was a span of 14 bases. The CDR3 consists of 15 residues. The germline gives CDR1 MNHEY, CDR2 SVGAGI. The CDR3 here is CASSLLGGANTEAFF. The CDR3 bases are TGTGCCAGCAGTCTTCTCGGAGGGGCGAACACTGAAGCTTTCTTT.

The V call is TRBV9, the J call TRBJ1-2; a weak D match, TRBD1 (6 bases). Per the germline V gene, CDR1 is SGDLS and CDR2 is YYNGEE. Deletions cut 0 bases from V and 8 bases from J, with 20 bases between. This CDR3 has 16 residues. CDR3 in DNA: TGTGCCAGCAGCGTAGGTGACAGGCTAGCTTATGGCGGCTACACCTTC. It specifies CASSVGDRLAYGGYTF.

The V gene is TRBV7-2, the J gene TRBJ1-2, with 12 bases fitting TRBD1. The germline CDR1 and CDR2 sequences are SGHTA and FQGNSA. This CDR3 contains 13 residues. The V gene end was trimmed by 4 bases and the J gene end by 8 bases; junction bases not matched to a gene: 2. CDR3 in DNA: TGTGCCAGCAGCTGGGACAGGGGGCAAGGCTACACCTTC. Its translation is CASSWDRGQGYTF. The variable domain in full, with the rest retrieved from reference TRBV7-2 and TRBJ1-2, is GAGVSQSPSNKVTEKGKDVELRCDPISGHTALYWYRQSLGQGLEFLIYFQGNSAPDKSGLPSDRFSAERTGGSVSTLTIQRTQQEDSAVYLCASSWDRGQGYTFGSGTRLTVV.

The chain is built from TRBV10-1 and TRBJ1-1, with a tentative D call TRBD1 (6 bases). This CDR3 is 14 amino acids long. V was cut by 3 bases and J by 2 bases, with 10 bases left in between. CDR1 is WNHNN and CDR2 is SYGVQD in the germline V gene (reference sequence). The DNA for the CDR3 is TGCGCCAGCAGTGACCGGGACACAAACACTGAAGCTTTCTTT. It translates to CASSDRDTNTEAFF.

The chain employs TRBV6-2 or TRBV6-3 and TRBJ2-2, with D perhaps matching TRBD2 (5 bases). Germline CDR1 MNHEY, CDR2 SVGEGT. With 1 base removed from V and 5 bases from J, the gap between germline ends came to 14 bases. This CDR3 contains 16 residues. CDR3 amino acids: CASSYWWKSGTGELFF. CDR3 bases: TGTGCCAGCAGTTACTGGTGGAAGTCGGGAACCGGGGAGCTGTTTTTT.

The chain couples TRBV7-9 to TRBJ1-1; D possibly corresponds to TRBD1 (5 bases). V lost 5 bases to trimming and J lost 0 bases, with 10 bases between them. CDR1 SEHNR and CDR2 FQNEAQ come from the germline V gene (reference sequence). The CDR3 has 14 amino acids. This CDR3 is CASSETALNTEAFF. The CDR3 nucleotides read TGTGCCAGCAGCGAGACAGCATTGAACACTGAAGCTTTCTTT.

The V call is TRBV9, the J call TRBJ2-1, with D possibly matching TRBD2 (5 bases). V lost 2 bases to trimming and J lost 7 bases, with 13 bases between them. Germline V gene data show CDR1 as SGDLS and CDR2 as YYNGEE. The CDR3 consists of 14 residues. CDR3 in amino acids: CASSVSLAPNEQFF. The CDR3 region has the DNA TGTGCCAGCAGCGTCTCCCTAGCCCCTAATGAGCAGTTCTTC.

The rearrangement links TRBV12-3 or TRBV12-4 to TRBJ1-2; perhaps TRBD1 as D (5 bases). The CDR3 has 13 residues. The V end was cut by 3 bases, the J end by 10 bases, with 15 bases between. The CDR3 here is CASSFGHLSTYTF. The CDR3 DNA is TGTGCCAGCAGTTTTGGACACCTTTCTACCTACACCTTC.

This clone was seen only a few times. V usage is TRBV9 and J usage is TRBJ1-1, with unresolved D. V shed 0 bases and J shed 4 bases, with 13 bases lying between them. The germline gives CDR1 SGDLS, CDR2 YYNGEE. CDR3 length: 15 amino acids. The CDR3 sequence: CASSVEPTGATEAFF. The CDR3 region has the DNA TGTGCCAGCAGCGTAGAACCTACTGGTGCCACTGAAGCTTTCTTT.

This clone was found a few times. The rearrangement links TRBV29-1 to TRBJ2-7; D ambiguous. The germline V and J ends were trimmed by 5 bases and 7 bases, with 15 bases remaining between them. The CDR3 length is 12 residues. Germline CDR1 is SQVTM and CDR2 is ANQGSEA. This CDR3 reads CSVTSGYPEQYF. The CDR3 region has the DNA TGCAGCGTTACATCAGGATACCCGGAGCAGTACTTC.

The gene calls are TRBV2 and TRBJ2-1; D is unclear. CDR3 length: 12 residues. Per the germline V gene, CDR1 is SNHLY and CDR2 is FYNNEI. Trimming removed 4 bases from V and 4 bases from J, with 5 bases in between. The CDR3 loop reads CASSAFYNEQFF. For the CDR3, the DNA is TGTGCCAGCAGTGCTTTTTACAATGAGCAGTTCTTC.

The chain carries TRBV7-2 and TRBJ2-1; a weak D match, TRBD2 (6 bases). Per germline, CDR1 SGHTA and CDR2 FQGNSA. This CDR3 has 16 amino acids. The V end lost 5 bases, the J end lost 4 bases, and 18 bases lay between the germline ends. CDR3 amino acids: CASSLLSGEPYNEQFF. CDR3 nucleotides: TGTGCCAGCAGCCTCTTATCGGGGGAACCTTACAATGAGCAGTTCTTC.

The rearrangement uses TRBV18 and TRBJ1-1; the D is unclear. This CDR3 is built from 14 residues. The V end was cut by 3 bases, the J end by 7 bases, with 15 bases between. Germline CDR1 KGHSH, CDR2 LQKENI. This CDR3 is CASSPLREDLEAFF. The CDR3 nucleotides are TGTGCCAGCTCACCTCTAAGGGAGGACCTTGAAGCTTTCTTT.

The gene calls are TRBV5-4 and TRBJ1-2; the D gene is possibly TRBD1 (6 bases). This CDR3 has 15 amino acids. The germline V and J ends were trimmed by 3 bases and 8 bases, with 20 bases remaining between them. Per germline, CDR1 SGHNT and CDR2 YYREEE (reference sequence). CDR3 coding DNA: TGTGCCAGCAGCTGGAGGTCAGGGGAGTTCGGCGGCTACACCTTC. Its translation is CASSWRSGEFGGYTF.